The T cell receptor beta chain under discussion was sequenced for a study of TIL therapy for anti-PD-1-resistant metastatic lung cancer. Sequencing used immunoSEQ v3. TCRdb's copy holds only in-frame clones and misses some; the assay was immunoSEQ multiplex PCR. The sample contains 57,000 or so clones, roughly 84% of which appear only once. The time point: pre-treatment sample, taken before nivolumab and TIL therapy. CDR3 size: 16 residues. The clonotype originates from a person aged 25 to 80 with non-small cell lung cancer. The sequencing used blood, collected at baseline. The chain links TRBV21-1 to TRBJ1-2. TRBV21-1 is marked as a pseudogene. The DNA of the CDR3 is TGTGCCAGCAGCAAAAGGATAGCCAACCGGGACTATGGCTACACCTTC. This encodes CASSKRIANRDYGYTF.